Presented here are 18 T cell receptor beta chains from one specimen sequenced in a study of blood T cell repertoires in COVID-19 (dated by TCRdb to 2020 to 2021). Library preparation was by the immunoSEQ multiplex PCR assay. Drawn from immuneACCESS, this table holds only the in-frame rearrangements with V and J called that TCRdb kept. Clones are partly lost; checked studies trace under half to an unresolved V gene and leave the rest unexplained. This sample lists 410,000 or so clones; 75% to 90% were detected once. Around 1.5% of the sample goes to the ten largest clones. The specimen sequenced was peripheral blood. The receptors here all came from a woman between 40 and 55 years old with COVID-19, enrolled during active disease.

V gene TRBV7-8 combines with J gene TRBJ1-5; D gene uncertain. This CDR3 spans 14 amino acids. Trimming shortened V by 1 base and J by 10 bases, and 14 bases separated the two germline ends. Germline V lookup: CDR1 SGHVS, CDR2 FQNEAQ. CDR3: CASSLVSEVPPQHF. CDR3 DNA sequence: TGTGCCAGCAGCTTAGTATCTGAGGTTCCCCCCCAGCATTTT.

In DNA, the CDR3 is TGTGCCAGCGGACTAGCGGGGGAGGAGCAGTTCTTC. Its protein is CASGLAGEEQFF. The gene calls are TRBV3-1 (or the pseudogene TRBV3-2) and TRBJ2-1, with 13 bases lining up with TRBD2. The junction had 2 bases not matched to a gene; V was cut back by 8 bases and J by 10 bases. This CDR3 has 12 residues. The germline V gene encodes CDR1 LGHDT and CDR2 YNNKEL (reference sequence).

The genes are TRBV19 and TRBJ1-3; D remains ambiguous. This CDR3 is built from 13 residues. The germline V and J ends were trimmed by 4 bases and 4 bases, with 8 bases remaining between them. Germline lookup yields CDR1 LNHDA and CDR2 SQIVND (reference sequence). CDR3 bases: TGTGCCAGTAGTAGAGTCGTGGGAAACACCATATATTTT. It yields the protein CASSRVVGNTIYF. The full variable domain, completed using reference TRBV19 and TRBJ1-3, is DGGITQSPKYLFRKEGQNVTLSCEQNLNHDAMYWYRQDPGQGLRLIYYSQIVNDFQKGDIAEGYSVSREKKESFPLTVTSAQKNPTAFYLCASSRVVGNTIYFGEGSWLTVV.

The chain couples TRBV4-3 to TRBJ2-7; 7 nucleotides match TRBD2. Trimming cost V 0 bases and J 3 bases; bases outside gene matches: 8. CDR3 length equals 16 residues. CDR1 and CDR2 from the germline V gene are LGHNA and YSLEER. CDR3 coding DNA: TGCGCCAGCAGCCAAGATCGAAGCGGGGCCAACTACGAGCAGTACTTC. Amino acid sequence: CASSQDRSGANYEQYF.

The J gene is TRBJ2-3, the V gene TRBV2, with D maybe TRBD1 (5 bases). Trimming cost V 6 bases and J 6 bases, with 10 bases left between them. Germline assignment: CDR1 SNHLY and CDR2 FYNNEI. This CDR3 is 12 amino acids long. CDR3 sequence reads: CASRPDSDTQYF. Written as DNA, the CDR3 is TGTGCCAGCAGACCAGACAGTGATACGCAGTATTTT.

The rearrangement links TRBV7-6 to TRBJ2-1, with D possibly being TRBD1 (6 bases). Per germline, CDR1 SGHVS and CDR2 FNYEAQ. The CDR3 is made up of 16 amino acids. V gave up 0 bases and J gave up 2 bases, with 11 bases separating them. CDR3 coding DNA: TGTGCCAGCAGCTTAGCGCTCAGGGGAGCCTACAATGAGCAGTTCTTC. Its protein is CASSLALRGAYNEQFF.

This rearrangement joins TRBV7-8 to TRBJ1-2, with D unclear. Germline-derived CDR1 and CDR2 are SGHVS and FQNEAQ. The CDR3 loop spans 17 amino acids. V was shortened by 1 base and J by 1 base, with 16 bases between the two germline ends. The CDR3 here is CASSLVYRQTNNYGYTF. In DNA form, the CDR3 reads TGTGCCAGCAGCTTAGTCTATCGGCAGACTAATAACTATGGCTACACCTTC.

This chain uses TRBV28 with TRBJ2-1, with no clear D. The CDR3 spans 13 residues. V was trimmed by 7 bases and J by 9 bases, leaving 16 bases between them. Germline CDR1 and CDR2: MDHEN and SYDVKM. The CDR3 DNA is TGTGCCAGCACCCAACGGCGGAGAGGTGAGCAGTTCTTC. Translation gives CASTQRRRGEQFF.

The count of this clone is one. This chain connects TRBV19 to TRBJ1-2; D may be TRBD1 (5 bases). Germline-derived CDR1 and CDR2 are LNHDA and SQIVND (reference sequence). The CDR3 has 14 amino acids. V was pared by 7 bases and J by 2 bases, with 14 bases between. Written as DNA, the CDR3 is TGTGCCAGTACCAAGTCAGGGCGGAACTATGGCTACACCTTC. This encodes CASTKSGRNYGYTF.

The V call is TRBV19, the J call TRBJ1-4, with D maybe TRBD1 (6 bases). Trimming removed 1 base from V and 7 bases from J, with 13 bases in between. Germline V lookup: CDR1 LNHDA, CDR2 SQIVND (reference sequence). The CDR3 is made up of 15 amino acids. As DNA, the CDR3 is TGTGCCAGTAGTATAGTTGGGGGCGTAGGTGAAAAACTGTTTTTT. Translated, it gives CASSIVGGVGEKLFF.

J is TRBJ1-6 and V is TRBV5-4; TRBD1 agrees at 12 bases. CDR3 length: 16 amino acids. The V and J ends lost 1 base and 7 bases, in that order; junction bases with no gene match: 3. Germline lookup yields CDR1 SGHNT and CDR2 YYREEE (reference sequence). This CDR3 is CASSLPGQGANSPLHF. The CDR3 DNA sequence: TGTGCCAGCAGCTTGCCGGGACAGGGGGCGAATTCACCCCTCCACTTT.

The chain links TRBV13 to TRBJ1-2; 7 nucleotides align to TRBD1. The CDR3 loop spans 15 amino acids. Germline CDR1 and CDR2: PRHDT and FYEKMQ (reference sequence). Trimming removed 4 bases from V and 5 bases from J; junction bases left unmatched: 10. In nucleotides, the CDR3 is TGTGCCAGCAGCTACAACACAGGGGTTTGGTATGGCTACACCTTC. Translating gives CASSYNTGVWYGYTF.

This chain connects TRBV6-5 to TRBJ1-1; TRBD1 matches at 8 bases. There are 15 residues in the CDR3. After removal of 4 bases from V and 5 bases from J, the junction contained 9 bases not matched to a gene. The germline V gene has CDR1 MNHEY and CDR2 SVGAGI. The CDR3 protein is CASSSRTGRRTEAFF. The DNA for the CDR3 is TGTGCCAGCAGTTCCCGGACAGGGAGGAGGACTGAAGCTTTCTTT.

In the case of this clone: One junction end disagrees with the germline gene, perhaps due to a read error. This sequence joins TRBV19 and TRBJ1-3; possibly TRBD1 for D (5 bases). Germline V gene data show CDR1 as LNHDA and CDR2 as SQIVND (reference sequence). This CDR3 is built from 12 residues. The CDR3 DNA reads TGTGCCAGTAGTACCCCCCCATCAGGGCCCCATTTT. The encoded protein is CASSTPPSGPHF.

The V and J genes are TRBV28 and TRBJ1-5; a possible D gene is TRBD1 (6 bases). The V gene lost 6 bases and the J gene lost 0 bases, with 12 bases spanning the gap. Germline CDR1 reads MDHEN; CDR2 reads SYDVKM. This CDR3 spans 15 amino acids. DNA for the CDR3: TGTGCCAGCAGATACACAGGGTTTAGCAATCAGCCCCAGCATTTT. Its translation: CASRYTGFSNQPQHF.

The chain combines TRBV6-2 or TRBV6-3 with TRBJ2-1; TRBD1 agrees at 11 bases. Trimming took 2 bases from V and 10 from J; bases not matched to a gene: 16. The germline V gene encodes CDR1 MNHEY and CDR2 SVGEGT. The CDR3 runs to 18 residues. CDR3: CASSYPTGQGVWRGEQFF. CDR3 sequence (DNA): TGTGCCAGCAGTTACCCCACGGGACAGGGGGTGTGGCGAGGGGAGCAGTTCTTC.

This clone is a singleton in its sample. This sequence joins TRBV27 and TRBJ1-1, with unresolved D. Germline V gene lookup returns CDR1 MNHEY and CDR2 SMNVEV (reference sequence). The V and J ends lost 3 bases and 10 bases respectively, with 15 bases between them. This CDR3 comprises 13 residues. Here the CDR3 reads CASSFGQNMGAFF. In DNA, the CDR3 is TGTGCCAGCAGTTTTGGGCAGAACATGGGAGCTTTCTTT.

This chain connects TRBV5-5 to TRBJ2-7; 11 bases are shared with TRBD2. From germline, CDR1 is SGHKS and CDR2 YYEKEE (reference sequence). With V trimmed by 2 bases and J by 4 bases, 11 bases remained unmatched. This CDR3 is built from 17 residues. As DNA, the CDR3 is TGTGCCAGCAGCTTACTAGCGGGGGTGCCGGGTCCGTACGAGCAGTACTTC. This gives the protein CASSLLAGVPGPYEQYF. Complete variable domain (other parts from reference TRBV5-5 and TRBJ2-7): DAGVTQSPTHLIKTRGQQVTLRCSPISGHKSVSWYQQVLGQGPQFIFQYYEKEERGRGNFPDRFSARQFPNYSSELNVNALLLGDSALYLCASSLLAGVPGPYEQYFGPGTRLTVT.